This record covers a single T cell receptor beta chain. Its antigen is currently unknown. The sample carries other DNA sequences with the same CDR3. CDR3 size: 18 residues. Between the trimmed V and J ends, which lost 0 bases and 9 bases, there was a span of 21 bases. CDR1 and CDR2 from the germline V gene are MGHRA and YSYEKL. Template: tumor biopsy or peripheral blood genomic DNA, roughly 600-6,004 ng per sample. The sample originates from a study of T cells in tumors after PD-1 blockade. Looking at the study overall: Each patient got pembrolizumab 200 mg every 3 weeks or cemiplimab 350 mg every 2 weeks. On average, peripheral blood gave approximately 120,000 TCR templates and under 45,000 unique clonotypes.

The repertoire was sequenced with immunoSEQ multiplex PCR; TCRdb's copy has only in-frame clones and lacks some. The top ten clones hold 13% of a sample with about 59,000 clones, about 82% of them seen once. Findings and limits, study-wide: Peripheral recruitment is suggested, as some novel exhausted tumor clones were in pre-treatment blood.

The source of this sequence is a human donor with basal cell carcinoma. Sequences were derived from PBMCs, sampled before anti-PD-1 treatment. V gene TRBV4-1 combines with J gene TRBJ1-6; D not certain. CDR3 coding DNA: TGCGCCAGCAGCCAAGAAGGAGCGGCGGGTAGGTCAGGTTCACCCCTCCACTTT. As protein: CASSQEGAAGRSGSPLHF.